The T cell receptor (beta chain) under discussion was sequenced for a study of OX40 agonist ivuxolimab in advanced cancers. General study results and limits: Both CD4+ and CD8+ T cell populations in blood had undergone clonal expansion by week 6 at 0.1 to 3.0 mg/kg.

TCRdb's table, derived via immunoSEQ multiplex PCR, lists solely in-frame clones and lacks some. Of 60,000 or so clones listed, 87% are singletons. Points on this clone: As yet, its antigen is unknown.

V was cut by 3 bases and J by 5 bases, with 11 bases left in between. The CDR3 runs 13 residues. Germline CDR1 MNHNS, CDR2 SASEGT. This chain uses TRBV6-1 with TRBJ2-7, with a possible D match to TRBD2 (6 bases). This clonotype was obtained from an adult with an advanced solid tumor such as melanoma, head and neck, liver or kidney cancer. Material: CD4+ or CD8+ T cells sorted from blood, obtained in a trial of the OX40 agonist ivuxolimab. CDR3: CASSEGGRNEQYF. CDR3 sequence (DNA): TGTGCCAGCAGTGAGGGGGGTCGGAACGAGCAGTACTTC.